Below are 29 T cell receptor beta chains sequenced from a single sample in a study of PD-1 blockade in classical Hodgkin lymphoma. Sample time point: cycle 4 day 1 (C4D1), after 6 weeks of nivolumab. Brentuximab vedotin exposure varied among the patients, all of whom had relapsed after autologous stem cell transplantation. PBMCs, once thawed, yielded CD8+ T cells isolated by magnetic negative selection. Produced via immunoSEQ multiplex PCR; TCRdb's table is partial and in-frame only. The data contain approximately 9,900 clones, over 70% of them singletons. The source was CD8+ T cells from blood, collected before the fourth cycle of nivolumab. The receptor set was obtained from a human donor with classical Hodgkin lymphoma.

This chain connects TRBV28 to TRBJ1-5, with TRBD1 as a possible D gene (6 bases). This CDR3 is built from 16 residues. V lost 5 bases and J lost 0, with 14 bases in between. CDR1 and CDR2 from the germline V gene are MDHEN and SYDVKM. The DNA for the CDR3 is TGTGCCAGCAGTCCCGCTCGGACAGATAGCAATCAGCCCCAGCATTTT. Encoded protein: CASSPARTDSNQPQHF.

The CDR3 DNA reads as TGTGCCAGCAGCTTAGAGGGGTACCGGGGGGGCTGGAACATTCAGTACTTC. Translated: CASSLEGYRGGWNIQYF. V is TRBV7-2 and J is TRBJ2-4, with 8 bases that match TRBD2. The CDR3 is made up of 17 amino acids. CDR1 and CDR2 (germline): SGHTA, FQGNSA. The trim removed 1 base at V and 7 bases at J, leaving 12 bases unmatched. The complete variable domain, with remaining parts taken from reference TRBV7-2 and TRBJ2-4, reads GAGVSQSPSNKVTEKGKDVELRCDPISGHTALYWYRQSLGQGLEFLIYFQGNSAPDKSGLPSDRFSAERTGGSVSTLTIQRTQQEDSAVYLCASSLEGYRGGWNIQYFGAGTRLSVL.

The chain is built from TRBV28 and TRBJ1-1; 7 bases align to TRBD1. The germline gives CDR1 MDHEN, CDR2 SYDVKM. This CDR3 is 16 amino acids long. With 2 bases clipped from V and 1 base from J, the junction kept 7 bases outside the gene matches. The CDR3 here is CASSLPRDSRNTEAFF. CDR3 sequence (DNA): TGTGCCAGCAGTTTACCCCGGGACAGCCGGAACACTGAAGCTTTCTTT.

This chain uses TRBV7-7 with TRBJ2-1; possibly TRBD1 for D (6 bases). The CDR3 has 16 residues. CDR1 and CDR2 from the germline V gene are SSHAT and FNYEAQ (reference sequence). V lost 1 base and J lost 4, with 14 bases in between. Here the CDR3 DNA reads TGTGCCAGCAGCTTAGGGGACGGGACACATTACAATGAGCAGTTCTTC. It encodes CASSLGDGTHYNEQFF.

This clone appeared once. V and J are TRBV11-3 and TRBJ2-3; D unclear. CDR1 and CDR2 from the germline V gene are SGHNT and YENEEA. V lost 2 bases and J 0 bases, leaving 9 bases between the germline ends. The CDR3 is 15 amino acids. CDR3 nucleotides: TGTGCCAGCAGCTTAACCTTTTCTAGCACAGATACGCAGTATTTT. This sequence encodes CASSLTFSSTDTQYF.

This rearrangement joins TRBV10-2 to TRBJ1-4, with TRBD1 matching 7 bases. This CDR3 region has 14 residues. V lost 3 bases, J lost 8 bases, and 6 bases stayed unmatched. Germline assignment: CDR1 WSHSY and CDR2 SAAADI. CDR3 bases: TGCGCCAGCAGTGACCCGACAGGGTCAGAAAAACTGTTTTTT. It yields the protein CASSDPTGSEKLFF.

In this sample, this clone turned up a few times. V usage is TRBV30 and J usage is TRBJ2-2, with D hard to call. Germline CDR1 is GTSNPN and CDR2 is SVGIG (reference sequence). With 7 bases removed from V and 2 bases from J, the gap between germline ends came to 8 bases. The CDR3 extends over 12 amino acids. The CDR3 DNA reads TGTGCCTACTGGGGAAACACCGGGGAGCTGTTTTTT. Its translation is CAYWGNTGELFF.

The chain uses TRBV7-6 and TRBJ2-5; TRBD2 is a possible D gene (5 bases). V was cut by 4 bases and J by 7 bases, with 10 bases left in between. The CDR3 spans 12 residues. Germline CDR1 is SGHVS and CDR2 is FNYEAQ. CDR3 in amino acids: CASSYAAGTQYF. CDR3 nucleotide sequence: TGTGCCAGCAGCTACGCGGCGGGGACCCAGTACTTC. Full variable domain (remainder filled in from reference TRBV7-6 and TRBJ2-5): GAGVSQSPRYKVTKRGQDVALRCDPISGHVSLYWYRQALGQGPEFLTYFNYEAQQDKSGLPNDRFSAERPEGSISTLTIQRTEQRDSAMYRCASSYAAGTQYFGPGTRLLVL.

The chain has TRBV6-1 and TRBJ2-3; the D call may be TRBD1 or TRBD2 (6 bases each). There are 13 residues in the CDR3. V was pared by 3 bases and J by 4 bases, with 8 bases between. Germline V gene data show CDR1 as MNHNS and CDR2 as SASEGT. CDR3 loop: CASSDRGPDTQYF. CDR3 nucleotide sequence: TGTGCCAGCAGTGATCGGGGGCCAGATACGCAGTATTTT.

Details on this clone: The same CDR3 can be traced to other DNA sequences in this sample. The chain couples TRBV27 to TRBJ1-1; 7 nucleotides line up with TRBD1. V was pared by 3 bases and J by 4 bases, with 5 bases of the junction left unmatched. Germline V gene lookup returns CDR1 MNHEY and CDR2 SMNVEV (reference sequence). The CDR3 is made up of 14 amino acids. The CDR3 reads CASSLGGGFTEAFF. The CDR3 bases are TGTGCCAGCAGTTTGGGAGGGGGCTTCACTGAAGCTTTCTTT.

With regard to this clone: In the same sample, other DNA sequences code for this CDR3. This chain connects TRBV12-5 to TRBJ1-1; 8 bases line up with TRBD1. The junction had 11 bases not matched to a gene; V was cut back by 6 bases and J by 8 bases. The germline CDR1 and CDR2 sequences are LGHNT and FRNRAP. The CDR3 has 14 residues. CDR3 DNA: TGTGCTAGTGGACCGGGAACAGGGGGTCTAGAAGCTTTCTTT. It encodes CASGPGTGGLEAFF. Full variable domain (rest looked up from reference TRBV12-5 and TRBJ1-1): DARVTQTPRHKVTEMGQEVTMRCQPILGHNTVFWYRQTMMQGLELLAYFRNRAPLDDSGMPKDRFSAEMPDATLATLKIQPSEPRDSAVYFCASGPGTGGLEAFFGQGTRLTVV.

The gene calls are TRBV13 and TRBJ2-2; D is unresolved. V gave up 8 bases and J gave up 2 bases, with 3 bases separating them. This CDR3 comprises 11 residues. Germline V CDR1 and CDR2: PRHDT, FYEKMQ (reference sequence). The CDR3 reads CASANTGELFF. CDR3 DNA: TGTGCCAGCGCTAACACCGGGGAGCTGTTTTTT.

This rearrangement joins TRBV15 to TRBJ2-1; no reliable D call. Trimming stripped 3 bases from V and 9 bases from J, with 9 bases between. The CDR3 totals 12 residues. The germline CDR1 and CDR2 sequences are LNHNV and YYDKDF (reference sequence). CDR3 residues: CATSSEGVEQFF. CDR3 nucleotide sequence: TGTGCCACCAGCAGCGAAGGCGTTGAGCAGTTCTTC.

The CDR3 coding sequence is TGTGCCAGCAGTGTCCAGGCCGGAGAGACCCAGTACTTC. Translating it yields CASSVQAGETQYF. The chain couples TRBV28 to TRBJ2-5; D not resolved. V was clipped by 5 bases and J by 4 bases, with 11 bases between them. Per germline, CDR1 MDHEN and CDR2 SYDVKM. There are 13 residues in the CDR3.

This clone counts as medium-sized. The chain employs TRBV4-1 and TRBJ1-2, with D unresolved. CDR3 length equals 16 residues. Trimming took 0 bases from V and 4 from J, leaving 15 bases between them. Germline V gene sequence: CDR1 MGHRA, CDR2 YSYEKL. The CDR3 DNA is TGCGCCAGCAGCCAAGAGGCGGAGCCGGCAGGCTATGGCTACACCTTC. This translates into CASSQEAEPAGYGYTF.

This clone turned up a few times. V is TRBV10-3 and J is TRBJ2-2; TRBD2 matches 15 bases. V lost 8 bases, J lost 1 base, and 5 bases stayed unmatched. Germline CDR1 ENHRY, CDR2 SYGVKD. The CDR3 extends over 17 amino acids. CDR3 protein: CAIPRTSGGENTGELFF. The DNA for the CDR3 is TGTGCCATCCCCCGGACTAGCGGGGGGGAGAACACCGGGGAGCTGTTTTTT.

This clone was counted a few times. The CDR3 region has the DNA TGCGCCAGCAGTGAGTTAGGAGAGACCCAGTACTTC. Its translation: CASSELGETQYF. The chain has TRBV10-2 and TRBJ2-5, with D hard to call. Trimming pared 1 base from V and 4 bases from J, leaving 4 bases between. Germline CDR1 reads WSHSY; CDR2 reads SAAADI. The CDR3 extends over 12 amino acids.

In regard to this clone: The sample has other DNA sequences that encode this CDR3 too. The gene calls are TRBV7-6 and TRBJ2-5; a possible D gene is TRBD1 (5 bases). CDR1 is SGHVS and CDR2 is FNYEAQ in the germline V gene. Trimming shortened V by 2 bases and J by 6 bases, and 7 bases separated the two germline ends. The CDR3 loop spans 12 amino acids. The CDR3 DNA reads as TGTGCCAGCAGCTTAAAGGGGCAGACCCAGTACTTC. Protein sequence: CASSLKGQTQYF.

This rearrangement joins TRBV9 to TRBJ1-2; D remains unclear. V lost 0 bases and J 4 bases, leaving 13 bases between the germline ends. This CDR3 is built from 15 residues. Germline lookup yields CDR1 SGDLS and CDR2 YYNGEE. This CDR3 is CASSVANPGSYGYTF. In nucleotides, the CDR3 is TGTGCCAGCAGCGTAGCTAACCCAGGCAGCTATGGCTACACCTTC. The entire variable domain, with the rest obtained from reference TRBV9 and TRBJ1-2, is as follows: DSGVTQTPKHLITATGQRVTLRCSPRSGDLSVYWYQQSLDQGLQFLIQYYNGEERAKGNILERFSAQQFPDLHSELNLSSLELGDSALYFCASSVANPGSYGYTFGSGTRLTVV.

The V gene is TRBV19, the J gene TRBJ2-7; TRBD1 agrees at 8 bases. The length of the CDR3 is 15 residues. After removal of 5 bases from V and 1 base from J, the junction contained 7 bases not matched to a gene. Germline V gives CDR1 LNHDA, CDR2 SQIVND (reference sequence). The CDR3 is CASSHPGQASYEQYF. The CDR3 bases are TGTGCCAGTAGTCATCCGGGACAGGCGTCCTACGAGCAGTACTTC.

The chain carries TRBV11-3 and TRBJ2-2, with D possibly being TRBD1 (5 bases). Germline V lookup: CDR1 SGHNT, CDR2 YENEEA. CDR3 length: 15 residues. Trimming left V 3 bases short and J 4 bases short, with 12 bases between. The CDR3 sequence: CASSFFRVATGELFF. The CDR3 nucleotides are TGTGCCAGCAGCTTTTTCAGGGTTGCCACCGGGGAGCTGTTTTTT.

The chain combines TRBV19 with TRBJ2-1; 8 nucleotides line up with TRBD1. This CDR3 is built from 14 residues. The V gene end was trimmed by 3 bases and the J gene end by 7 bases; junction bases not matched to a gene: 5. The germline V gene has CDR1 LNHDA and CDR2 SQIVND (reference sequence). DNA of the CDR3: TGTGCCAGTAGTATGGGCACAGGGGGGAATGAGCAGTTCTTC. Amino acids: CASSMGTGGNEQFF.

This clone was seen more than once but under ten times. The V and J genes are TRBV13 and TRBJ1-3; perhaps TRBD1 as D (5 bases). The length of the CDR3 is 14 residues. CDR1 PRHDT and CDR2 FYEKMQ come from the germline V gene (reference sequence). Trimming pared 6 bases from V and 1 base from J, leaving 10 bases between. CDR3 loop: CASRTQGSGNTIYF. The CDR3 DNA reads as TGTGCCAGCAGGACCCAGGGATCTGGAAACACCATATATTTT.

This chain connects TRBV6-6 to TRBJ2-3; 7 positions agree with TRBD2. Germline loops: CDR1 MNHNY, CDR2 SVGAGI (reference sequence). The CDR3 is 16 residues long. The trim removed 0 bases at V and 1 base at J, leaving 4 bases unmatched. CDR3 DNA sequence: TGTGCCAGCAGTTACTCGGCCAGCGGGGGCACAGATACGCAGTATTTT. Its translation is CASSYSASGGTDTQYF.

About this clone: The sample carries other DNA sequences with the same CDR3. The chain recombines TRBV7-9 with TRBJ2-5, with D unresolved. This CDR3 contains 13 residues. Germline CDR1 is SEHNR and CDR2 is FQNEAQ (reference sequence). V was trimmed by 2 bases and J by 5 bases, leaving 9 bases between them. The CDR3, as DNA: TGTGCCAGCAGCTTATACGGCGGTGAGACCCAGTACTTC. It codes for CASSLYGGETQYF.

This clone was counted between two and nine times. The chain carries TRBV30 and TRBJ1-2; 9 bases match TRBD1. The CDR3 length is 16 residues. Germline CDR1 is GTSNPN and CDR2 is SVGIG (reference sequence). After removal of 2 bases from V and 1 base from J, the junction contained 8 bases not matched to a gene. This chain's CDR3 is CAWSTPGQGFNYGYTF. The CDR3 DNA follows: TGTGCCTGGAGTACACCGGGACAGGGCTTTAACTATGGCTACACCTTC.

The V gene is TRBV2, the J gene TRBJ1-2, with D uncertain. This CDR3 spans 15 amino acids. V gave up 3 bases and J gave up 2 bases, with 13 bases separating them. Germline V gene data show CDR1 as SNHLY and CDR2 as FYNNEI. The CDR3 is CASSDREDENYGYTF. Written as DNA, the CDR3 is TGTGCCAGCAGTGATCGGGAAGACGAGAACTATGGCTACACCTTC. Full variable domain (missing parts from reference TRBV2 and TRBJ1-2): EPEVTQTPSHQVTQMGQEVILRCVPISNHLYFYWYRQILGQKVEFLVSFYNNEISEKSEIFDDQFSVERPDGSNFTLKIRSTKLEDSAMYFCASSDREDENYGYTFGSGTRLTVV.

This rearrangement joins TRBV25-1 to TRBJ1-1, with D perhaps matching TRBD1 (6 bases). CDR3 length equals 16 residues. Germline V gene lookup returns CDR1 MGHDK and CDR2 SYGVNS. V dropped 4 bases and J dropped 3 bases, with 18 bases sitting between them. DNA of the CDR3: TGTGCCAGCAGTGTCCAGGGCAGGGGCTTGCACACTGAAGCTTTCTTT. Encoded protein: CASSVQGRGLHTEAFF.

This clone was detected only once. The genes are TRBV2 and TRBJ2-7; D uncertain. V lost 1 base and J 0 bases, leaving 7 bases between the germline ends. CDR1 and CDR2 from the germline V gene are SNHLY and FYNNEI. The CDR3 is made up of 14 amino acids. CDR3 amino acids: CASSEGGSSYEQYF. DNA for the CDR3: TGTGCCAGCAGTGAAGGGGGAAGCTCCTACGAGCAGTACTTC.